The source of this T cell receptor (beta chain) is a study of blood T cell repertoires in COVID-19. Turning to the study itself: Whether acute or convalescent, the COVID-19 samples came from the United States, Italy and Spain. Nucleic acid was either cDNA or gDNA, and it came from T cells, B-cell-depleted T cells, or PBMCs.

Per the study methods: Amplified reference gene primers provided the basis for estimating nucleated cell counts. The protocol was immunoSEQ multiplex PCR, while the TCRdb copy is restricted to in-frame clones and leaves out a portion. The V and J calls and clone size were taken over from that table, and D and trimming were inferred from the DNA. The sample lists fewer than 150,000 clones, roughly 80% occurring once. Germline-derived CDR1 and CDR2 are SGHTA and FQGNSA. V lost 3 bases and J lost 2, with 11 bases in between. This CDR3 spans 14 amino acids. The chain carries TRBV7-2 and TRBJ2-7; weak D call: TRBD1 (5 bases). The sequence came from a human donor in a cohort sampled during active COVID-19. Material: peripheral blood. This CDR3 is CASSFGGAAYEQYF. The CDR3 nucleotides read TGTGCCAGCAGCTTTGGTGGGGCCGCCTACGAGCAGTACTTC.